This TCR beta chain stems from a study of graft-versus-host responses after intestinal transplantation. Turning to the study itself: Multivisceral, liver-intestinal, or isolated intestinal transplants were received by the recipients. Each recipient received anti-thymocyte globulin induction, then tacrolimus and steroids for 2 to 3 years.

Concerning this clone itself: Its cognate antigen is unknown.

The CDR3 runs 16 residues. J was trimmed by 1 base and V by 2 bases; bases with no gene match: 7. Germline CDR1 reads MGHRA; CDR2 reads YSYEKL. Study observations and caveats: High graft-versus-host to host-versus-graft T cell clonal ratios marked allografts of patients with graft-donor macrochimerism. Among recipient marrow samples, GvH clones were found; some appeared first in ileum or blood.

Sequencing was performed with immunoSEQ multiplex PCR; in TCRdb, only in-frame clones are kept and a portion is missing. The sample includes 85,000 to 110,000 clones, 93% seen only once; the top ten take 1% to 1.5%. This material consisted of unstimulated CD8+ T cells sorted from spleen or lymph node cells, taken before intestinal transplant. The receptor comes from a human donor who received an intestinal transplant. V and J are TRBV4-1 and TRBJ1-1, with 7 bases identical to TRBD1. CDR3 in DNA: TGCGCCAGCAGCCAATCTCCGGGGACAGAGAACACTGAAGCTTTCTTT. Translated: CASSQSPGTENTEAFF.